This paragraph covers one T cell receptor beta chain sequence. The CDR3 has 16 residues. Trimming took 0 bases from V and 2 from J; bases not matched to a gene: 4. Germline values: CDR1 SGHVS, CDR2 FNYEAQ. The sample originates from a study of blood T cell repertoires in COVID-19. At the level of the study: Samples of COVID-19 (acute and convalescent) were obtained from the United States, Italy and Spain. In each case, the material was cDNA or gDNA derived from T cells, B-cell-depleted T cells, or PBMCs.

How the authors handled the data: Reference gene primers were amplified, and this amplification served to estimate nucleated cell counts. TCRdb keeps only in-frame clones here, not all; method: immunoSEQ multiplex PCR. V, J and clone size are those of that table, while D and trimming were read from the DNA. The sample carries 77,000 or so clones, roughly four fifths recorded once. The receptor was derived from a woman older than 75 with active or convalescent COVID-19. The sequencing sample was made of peripheral blood. The chain carries TRBV7-6 and TRBJ2-3; TRBD2 matches 8 bases. CDR3 in amino acids: CASSLASGENTDTQYF. CDR3 nucleotides: TGTGCCAGCAGCTTAGCTAGCGGGGAAAACACAGATACGCAGTATTTT.